This T cell receptor beta chain was documented in a study of T cell repertoires in cytomegalovirus infection. Overall study context: Evidence of both CMV infection and a matching HLA type came from public TCR beta signatures.

Study-level findings and limits: The ex vivo response was dominated by HLA-C-restricted CMV-specific TCR beta clonotypes.

The CDR3 is made up of 14 amino acids. Losses at the gene ends were 6 bases for V and 3 bases for J; bases not matched to a gene: 4. From germline, CDR1 is ENHRY and CDR2 SYGVKD. TCRdb analysed the reads with MiXCR anew, one entry per CDR3 protein. The sample includes about 310,000 distinct CDR3 sequences, 20% to 25% of them seen just once. This clonotype was counted many times. The antigen is unknown. The chain combines TRBV10-3 with TRBJ2-3, with 9 bases aligning to TRBD1. Here the sequenced sample was cultured PBMCs, taken from culture after CMV antigen stimulation. This clonotype was obtained from a human donor in good health (CMV status not recorded). Some clones in this sample may be carry-over from other donors' samples. CDR3 DNA sequence: TGTGCCATCAGCCTCGGGACAGGGACAGATACGCAGTATTTT. It encodes CAISLGTGTDTQYF.